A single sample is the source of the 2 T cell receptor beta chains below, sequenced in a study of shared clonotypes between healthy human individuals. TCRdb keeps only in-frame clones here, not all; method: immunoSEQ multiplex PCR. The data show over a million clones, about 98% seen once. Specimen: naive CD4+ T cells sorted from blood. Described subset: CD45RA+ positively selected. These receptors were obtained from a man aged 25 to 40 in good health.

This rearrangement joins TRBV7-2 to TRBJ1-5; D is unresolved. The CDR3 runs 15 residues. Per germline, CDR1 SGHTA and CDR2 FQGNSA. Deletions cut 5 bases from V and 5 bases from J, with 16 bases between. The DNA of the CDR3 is TGTGCCAGCAGCCTAGGGTTTAGTGGCCATCAGCCCCAGCATTTT. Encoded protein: CASSLGFSGHQPQHF.

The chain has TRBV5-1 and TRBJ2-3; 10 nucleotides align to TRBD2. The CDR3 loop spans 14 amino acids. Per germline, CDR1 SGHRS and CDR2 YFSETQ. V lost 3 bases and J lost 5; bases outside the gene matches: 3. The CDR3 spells CASSSGLAVDTQYF. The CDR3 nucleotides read TGCGCCAGCAGCTCCGGACTAGCGGTAGATACGCAGTATTTT. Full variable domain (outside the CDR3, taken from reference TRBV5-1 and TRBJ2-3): KAGVTQTPRYLIKTRGQQVTLSCSPISGHRSVSWYQQTPGQGLQFLFEYFSETQRNKGNFPGRFSGRQFSNSRSEMNVSTLELGDSALYLCASSSGLAVDTQYFGPGTRLTVL.